These T cell receptor beta chains were read from a single sample in a study of vaccination effects on CD4 cells after COVID-19. No antigens are known for them. Sequenced by immunoSEQ multiplex PCR; TCRdb stores in-frame clones only, minus some. This table has around 53,000 clones, roughly 77% appearing once. The input for sequencing was CD4+ T cells from PBMCs cultured with HIV peptides, taken before COVID-19 vaccination. These receptors all come from a human donor who had a prior SARS-CoV-2 infection. Both conserved end residues are part of each CDR3. The D gene is left open where the match is weak. Size is stated for part of the rows, as once, few or many counts, or as a class when the clone is expanded.

j_call,d_call,clone_size,v_call,cdr3_nt,cdr3_aa
TRBJ2-7,TRBD1,few,TRBV11-2,TGTGCCAGCAGCTTATCTAGGGACAGGCCCTACGAGCAGTACTTC,CASSLSRDRPYEQYF
TRBJ1-3,NA,NA,TRBV2,TGTGCCAGCAGTGGTGACATCGGAAACACCATATATTTT,CASSGDIGNTIYF
TRBJ2-5,NA,NA,TRBV2,TGTGCCAGCAAGGCACGAGGCGGTCAAGAGACCCAGTACTTC,CASKARGGQETQYF
TRBJ2-7,TRBD2,once,TRBV20-1,TGCAGTGCTAGTTTTTCTGGCGGGGGATCCTACGAGCAGTACTTC,CSASFSGGGSYEQYF
TRBJ2-1,TRBD1,NA,TRBV14,TGTGCCAGCAGCCAACTTACAGGGGGCAGGCGAGGAGCGATGTTCTTC,CASSQLTGGRRGAMFF
TRBJ2-7,NA,NA,TRBV30,TGTGCCTGGAGTGTACTAAAGGAATTGATATCCTACGAGCAGTACTTC,CAWSVLKELISYEQYF
TRBJ2-3,TRBD2,once,TRBV4-2,TGTGCCAGCAGCCATGCACTAGCGCCCAGCACAGATACGCAGTATTTT,CASSHALAPSTDTQYF
TRBJ2-1,NA,NA,TRBV4-1,TGCGCCAGCAGCCAAGAGGAATTGATTGGTGAGCAGTTCTTC,CASSQEELIGEQFF
TRBJ1-4,NA,NA,TRBV2,TGTGCCAGCAGTGTGATCGGGGGAGGTATGGAAAAACTGTTTTTT,CASSVIGGGMEKLFF
TRBJ2-7,NA,NA,TRBV6-5,TGTGCCAGCAGGAGAGGACCGAACTACGAGCAGTACTTC,CASRRGPNYEQYF
TRBJ2-3,TRBD2,NA,TRBV18,TGTGCCAGCTCACCGCGACTAGCGGGAGCCAGCACAGATACGCAGTATTTT,CASSPRLAGASTDTQYF
TRBJ2-1,TRBD2,NA,TRBV5-4,TGTGCCAGCAGCTCGACTAGCGGATCCTACAATGAGCAGTTCTTC,CASSSTSGSYNEQFF
TRBJ1-2,NA,NA,TRBV4-1,TGCGCCAGCAGCCATCGGTTCGGAGCCGAAGCTTATGGCTACACCTTC,CASSHRFGAEAYGYTF
TRBJ2-1,TRBD2,few,TRBV7-9,TGTGCCAGCAGCACACAAAGGACTAGCGGGAGTCTTCAGTTCTTC,CASSTQRTSGSLQFF
TRBJ2-3,NA,NA,TRBV3-1/TRBV3-2,TGTGCCAGCAGCCTATCCGTAGATACGCAGTATTTT,CASSLSVDTQYF
TRBJ2-7,NA,NA,TRBV27,TGTGCCAGCAGTTTATTCCTGGGACTGGGTGAGCAGTACTTC,CASSLFLGLGEQYF
TRBJ1-1,TRBD1,NA,TRBV4-1,TGCGCCACGAGAACCTACAGGGGCCGGGGGAGTACTGAAGCTTTCTTT,CATRTYRGRGSTEAFF
TRBJ2-2,NA,NA,TRBV19,TGTGCCAGTAGGAAGATTTCAGGGGCGAACACCGGGGAGCTGTTTTTT,CASRKISGANTGELFF
TRBJ2-1,TRBD1,NA,TRBV24-1,TGTGCCACCAGTGATGGGACAGAGACCTACAATGAGCAGTTCTTC,CATSDGTETYNEQFF
TRBJ1-2,NA,NA,TRBV20-1,TGCAGTACTAGTACAGCTAACTATGGCTACACCTTC,CSTSTANYGYTF
TRBJ2-7,NA,NA,TRBV11-3,TGTGCCAGCAGCTTAGAGGCCAGCTCCTACGAGCAGTACTTC,CASSLEASSYEQYF
TRBJ1-2,TRBD1,NA,TRBV6-5,TGTGCCAGCAGACGAACAGGGGGCGATGGCTACACCTTC,CASRRTGGDGYTF
TRBJ2-7,TRBD1,NA,TRBV25-1,TGTGCCAGCAGTGAATATGTGGGCGGGGACAGGGGCCTCAGCGAGCAGTACTTC,CASSEYVGGDRGLSEQYF
TRBJ2-7,NA,NA,TRBV9,TGTGCCAGCAGCGTAGACGGGACTGCAGCCTACGAGCAGTACTTC,CASSVDGTAAYEQYF
TRBJ1-2,TRBD1,NA,TRBV7-9,TGTGCCAGCAGTCCGACAGGGGGCTCGGGCTACACCTTC,CASSPTGGSGYTF
TRBJ1-1,TRBD1,NA,TRBV4-2,TGTGCCAGCAGCCAGCCGGGACAGATGAACACTGAAGCTTTCTTT,CASSQPGQMNTEAFF
TRBJ2-2,NA,NA,TRBV28,TGTGCCAGCAGTTTATCCGGGATCAGGGCCGGGGAGCTGTTTTTT,CASSLSGIRAGELFF
TRBJ2-7,TRBD2,NA,TRBV11-3,TGTGCCAGCAGCTCTCCATTGCGGGAGTTCCACAGCTACGAGCAGTACTTC,CASSSPLREFHSYEQYF
TRBJ2-2,NA,few,TRBV4-1,TGCGCCAGCAGCCCCCTAGGACGTATCCCCACCGGGGAGCTGTTTTTT,CASSPLGRIPTGELFF
TRBJ2-1,NA,once,TRBV5-1,TGCGCCAGCAGCTTGGGGACTTTCAATGAGCAGTTCTTC,CASSLGTFNEQFF
TRBJ2-3,NA,NA,TRBV18,TGTGCCAGCTCACCACTGCAGCACACAGATACGCAGTATTTT,CASSPLQHTDTQYF
TRBJ2-7,TRBD1,NA,TRBV9,TGTGCCAGCAGCGTAGAGGGACAGGGGGGCGAGCAGTACTTC,CASSVEGQGGEQYF
TRBJ1-1,NA,NA,TRBV5-1,TGCGCCAGCAGCGGGAGGGGAGGGTTGCACACTGAAGCTTTCTTT,CASSGRGGLHTEAFF
TRBJ2-5,NA,NA,TRBV7-2,TGTGCCAGCAGCTTTTTAAAGGGGGTCTCGAAGACCCAGTACTTC,CASSFLKGVSKTQYF
TRBJ1-2,NA,NA,TRBV5-6,TGTGCCAGCAGCCTGCAATTACCGGGACGTCTTGGCTACACCTTC,CASSLQLPGRLGYTF
TRBJ2-7,NA,NA,TRBV19,TGTGCCAGTAGCCCCAGGATCCCCTACGAGCAGTACTTC,CASSPRIPYEQYF
TRBJ2-7,NA,few,TRBV6-5,TGTGCCAGCAGTTCCACACACGGCGAGCAGTACTTC,CASSSTHGEQYF
TRBJ2-2,TRBD1,NA,TRBV3-1/TRBV3-2,TGTGCCAGCAGCCAACGGCGACAGGGGAGCACCGGGGAGCTGTTTTTT,CASSQRRQGSTGELFF
TRBJ2-2,NA,NA,TRBV3-1/TRBV3-2,TGTGCCAGCAGCTGGGACTGGAACACCGGGGAGCTGTTTTTT,CASSWDWNTGELFF
TRBJ1-5,NA,NA,TRBV6-2/TRBV6-3,TGTGCCAGCAGTTACCGTGCTTATAGCAATCAGCCCCAGCATTTT,CASSYRAYSNQPQHF
TRBJ2-3,NA,NA,TRBV4-2,TGTGCCAGCAGCCAAGAGTTTTACTCTCGGGCTATCACAGATACGCAGTATTTT,CASSQEFYSRAITDTQYF
TRBJ2-1,TRBD2,NA,TRBV7-9,TGTGCCAGCAGCTTGTTTAGCGGGCGATCCTACAATGAGCAGTTCTTC,CASSLFSGRSYNEQFF
TRBJ1-2,TRBD1,NA,TRBV30,TGTGCCTGGACCCAACAGGGGACAAGGACTCCTGATGGCTACACCTTC,CAWTQQGTRTPDGYTF
TRBJ2-1,TRBD2,NA,TRBV20-1,TGCAGTGCTAGTTCCCGGACTAGCGGACGATGGGACTACAATGAGCAGTTCTTC,CSASSRTSGRWDYNEQFF
TRBJ2-1,NA,once,TRBV27,TGTGCCAGCAGCCTGCGAACTCCGATAGCGGAGGCATTCTCCTACAATGAGCAGTTCTTC,CASSLRTPIAEAFSYNEQFF
TRBJ2-5,TRBD1,NA,TRBV18,TGTGCCAGCTCACCATTTATGAGGGGGCGAGAGACCCAGTACTTC,CASSPFMRGRETQYF
TRBJ2-2,TRBD2,NA,TRBV7-6,TGTGCCAGCAGCTTAGGGGGTGCTGGGCGGGGGGGCACCGGGGAGCTGTTTTTT,CASSLGGAGRGGTGELFF
TRBJ2-4,NA,few,TRBV5-1,TGCGCCAGCAGCTTGGTAGGGACCAAAAACATTCAGTACTTC,CASSLVGTKNIQYF
TRBJ2-3,TRBD2,NA,TRBV12-3/TRBV12-4,TGTGCCAGCAGCCCTAGCGGGAGGGATACGCAGTATTTT,CASSPSGRDTQYF
TRBJ2-5,NA,NA,TRBV5-4,TGTGCCAGCAGCTTGGTCACAGACGGGACCCAGTACTTC,CASSLVTDGTQYF
TRBJ1-2,NA,NA,TRBV9,TGTGCCAGCAGCGTAGACCCCAACCTCTTGAGGGGAGGCGCTGGCTACACCTTC,CASSVDPNLLRGGAGYTF
TRBJ1-4,TRBD1,NA,TRBV30,TGTGCCTGGAGCCCCAGACCGGGACAGATTAATGAAAAACTGTTTTTT,CAWSPRPGQINEKLFF
TRBJ2-7,TRBD2,NA,TRBV6-6,TGTGCCAGCAGCTTGACTAGCGGGAGGGCCCTTTACGAGCAGTACTTC,CASSLTSGRALYEQYF
TRBJ2-1,NA,NA,TRBV7-9,TGTGCCAACCGGGACTCCTACAATGAGCAGTTCTTC,CANRDSYNEQFF
TRBJ1-1,NA,NA,TRBV3-1/TRBV3-2,TGTGCCAGCAGCCAAGGGGGAGGAGGGAGCACTGAAGCTTTCTTT,CASSQGGGGSTEAFF
TRBJ1-2,NA,NA,TRBV4-1,TGCGCCAGCAGCCAGGCAGAGCAGGGGCGGGGAGGCTACACCTTC,CASSQAEQGRGGYTF
TRBJ2-2,TRBD2,NA,TRBV7-3,TGTGCCAGCAGCCTAACGGGGGGGCAGGGCCTAAACACCGGGGAGCTGTTTTTT,CASSLTGGQGLNTGELFF
TRBJ1-2,NA,once,TRBV28,TGTGCCAGCAGTCCCCAAAGGGGGGCGGGCTACACCTTC,CASSPQRGAGYTF
TRBJ1-6,NA,NA,TRBV12-3/TRBV12-4,TGTGCCAGCAGTTTTGGGTTTTCACCCCTCCACTTT,CASSFGFSPLHF
TRBJ1-1,TRBD1,NA,TRBV6-5,TGTGCCAGCATGGGGGACAGGAAGTACACTGAAGCTTTCTTT,CASMGDRKYTEAFF